This T cell receptor (beta chain) derives from a study of control samples from healthy donors and cancer patients. Germline V CDR1 and CDR2: MGHRA, YSYEKL. The CDR3 extends over 15 amino acids. Trimming cost V 0 bases and J 5 bases; bases outside gene matches: 4. TCRdb's table, derived via immunoSEQ multiplex PCR, lists solely in-frame clones and lacks some. The data hold around 58,000 clones, with around 90% observed a single time. Sequenced sample: blood. This chain connects TRBV4-1 to TRBJ2-5; 9 nucleotides match TRBD1. The TCR originated in a man aged 50 or older in good health. DNA of the CDR3: TGCGCCAGCAGCCAAGAGGGGACAGGGCGGGAGACCCAGTACTTC. It yields the protein CASSQEGTGRETQYF.